This is a list of T cell receptor beta chains from one sample in a study of T cells after yellow fever vaccination. Via MiXCR, TCRdb re-called the 5' RACE reads, giving one row per CDR3 protein. The sample comprises under 300,000 distinct CDR3 sequences, 10% to 15% of which are singletons, and roughly 0.5% rests with the top ten. Specimen: CD4+ T cells sorted from PBMCs, collected 45 days after the yellow fever booster vaccination. Receptor source: a man aged 25 to 45 who received the YFV17D yellow fever vaccine. Each CDR3 is given with its conserved first and last residue. Each record gives: J gene, V gene, D gene, CDR3 length, clone size, CDR3 protein, CDR3 DNA. D genes are given only for firm matches. Clone size is shown for a subset of rows, as once, few, many or a class of expanded clone.

j_gene: TRBJ2-7
v_gene: TRBV7-2
d_gene: TRBD2
len: 14
abundance: few
CDR3aa: CASRTSGGTYEQYF
CDR3nt: TGTGCCAGCAGGACCTCGGGGGGAACCTACGAGCAGTACTTC

j_gene: TRBJ2-5
v_gene: TRBV30
d_gene: .
len: 13
abundance: .
CDR3aa: CAWTRRRGETQYF
CDR3nt: TGTGCCTGGACCCGACGAAGGGGAGAGACCCAGTACTTC

j_gene: TRBJ2-2
v_gene: TRBV6-2/TRBV6-3
d_gene: .
len: 14
abundance: .
CDR3aa: CASSYRGGTGELFF
CDR3nt: TGTGCCAGCAGTTACCGGGGAGGCACCGGGGAGCTGTTTTTT

j_gene: TRBJ2-1
v_gene: TRBV24-1
d_gene: TRBD2
len: 17
abundance: .
CDR3aa: CATSDPGEGSSYNEQFF
CDR3nt: TGTGCCACCAGTGATCCCGGGGAGGGAAGCTCCTACAATGAGCAGTTCTTC

j_gene: TRBJ2-3
v_gene: TRBV20-1
d_gene: .
len: 12
abundance: .
CDR3aa: CSAVSSTDTQYF
CDR3nt: TGCAGTGCGGTCTCTAGCACAGATACGCAGTATTTT

j_gene: TRBJ2-1
v_gene: TRBV11-2
d_gene: TRBD2
len: 18
abundance: .
CDR3aa: CASSPRPAGGVSYNEQFF
CDR3nt: TGTGCCAGCAGCCCACGGCCAGCGGGAGGGGTCTCCTACAATGAGCAGTTCTTC

j_gene: TRBJ1-1
v_gene: TRBV6-1
d_gene: .
len: 13
abundance: .
CDR3aa: CASSKGTNTEAFF
CDR3nt: TGTGCCAGCAGTAAAGGGACGAACACTGAAGCTTTCTTT

j_gene: TRBJ2-1
v_gene: TRBV29-1
d_gene: .
len: 16
abundance: .
CDR3aa: CSVEDVNLGSRYEQFF
CDR3nt: TGCAGCGTTGAAGATGTAAATCTTGGTAGTCGGTATGAGCAGTTCTTC

j_gene: TRBJ1-1
v_gene: TRBV6-6
d_gene: .
len: 12
abundance: .
CDR3aa: CASSLGLAEAFF
CDR3nt: TGTGCCAGCAGTCTCGGTTTGGCTGAAGCTTTCTTT

j_gene: TRBJ2-3
v_gene: TRBV7-2
d_gene: TRBD2
len: 16
abundance: .
CDR3aa: CASSALSGSYTDTQYF
CDR3nt: TGTGCCAGCAGCGCCCTTAGCGGGTCGTACACAGATACGCAGTATTTT

j_gene: TRBJ2-5
v_gene: TRBV7-2
d_gene: TRBD2
len: 15
abundance: .
CDR3aa: CASSLPSGSKETQYF
CDR3nt: TGTGCCAGCAGCTTACCTAGCGGGAGTAAAGAGACCCAGTACTTC

j_gene: TRBJ2-3
v_gene: TRBV7-8
d_gene: .
len: 17
abundance: .
CDR3aa: CASSLDPSLGASDTQYF
CDR3nt: TGTGCCAGCAGCTTAGATCCCAGCCTCGGTGCCTCAGATACGCAGTATTTT

j_gene: TRBJ2-7
v_gene: TRBV28
d_gene: TRBD1
len: 13
abundance: .
CDR3aa: CASRTGGRYEQYF
CDR3nt: TGTGCCAGCAGGACAGGGGGGAGGTACGAGCAGTACTTC

j_gene: TRBJ2-3
v_gene: TRBV20-1
d_gene: TRBD2
len: 14
abundance: .
CDR3aa: CSATSGRAANTQYF
CDR3nt: TGCAGTGCTACTAGCGGGAGGGCAGCGAACACGCAGTATTTT

j_gene: TRBJ2-3
v_gene: TRBV18
d_gene: .
len: 12
abundance: few
CDR3aa: CASSWSADTQYF
CDR3nt: TGTGCCAGCTCCTGGTCGGCAGATACGCAGTATTTT

j_gene: TRBJ2-3
v_gene: TRBV10-3
d_gene: .
len: 14
abundance: few
CDR3aa: CAIRLTGPGDTQYF
CDR3nt: TGTGCCATCAGGTTAACAGGGCCGGGGGATACGCAGTATTTT

j_gene: TRBJ2-7
v_gene: TRBV10-3
d_gene: .
len: 16
abundance: .
CDR3aa: CAISESTRDPGFGQYF
CDR3nt: TGTGCCATCAGTGAGTCGACTCGGGACCCTGGATTTGGGCAGTACTTC

j_gene: TRBJ2-1
v_gene: TRBV7-2
d_gene: TRBD2
len: 16
abundance: .
CDR3aa: CASSLAGGFPGNEQFF
CDR3nt: TGTGCCAGCAGTCTAGCGGGAGGATTCCCTGGGAATGAGCAGTTCTTC

j_gene: TRBJ1-1
v_gene: TRBV12-3/TRBV12-4
d_gene: .
len: 15
abundance: .
CDR3aa: CASSLVFSGDTEAFF
CDR3nt: TGTGCCAGCAGTTTAGTTTTCTCGGGTGACACTGAAGCTTTCTTT

j_gene: TRBJ2-1
v_gene: TRBV27
d_gene: TRBD1
len: 16
abundance: .
CDR3aa: CASSVLSTGGMDEQFF
CDR3nt: TGTGCCAGCAGTGTTCTTTCGACAGGGGGCATGGATGAGCAGTTCTTC

j_gene: TRBJ2-1
v_gene: TRBV29-1
d_gene: TRBD2
len: 15
abundance: few
CDR3aa: CSVVTGLESYNEQFF
CDR3nt: TGCAGCGTTGTGACGGGACTAGAATCCTACAATGAGCAGTTCTTC

j_gene: TRBJ2-1
v_gene: TRBV6-1
d_gene: TRBD2
len: 16
abundance: few
CDR3aa: CASSPTSGRALNEQFF
CDR3nt: TGTGCCAGCAGCCCGACTAGCGGGAGGGCCTTGAATGAGCAGTTCTTC

j_gene: TRBJ1-1
v_gene: TRBV29-1
d_gene: .
len: 11
abundance: .
CDR3aa: CSVQKYSEAFF
CDR3nt: TGCAGCGTTCAAAAGTACAGTGAAGCTTTCTTT

j_gene: TRBJ2-5
v_gene: TRBV20-1
d_gene: .
len: 12
abundance: .
CDR3aa: CSAKRTGDTQYF
CDR3nt: TGCAGTGCCAAGAGGACTGGTGACACCCAGTACTTC

j_gene: TRBJ2-7
v_gene: TRBV7-2
d_gene: .
len: 13
abundance: few
CDR3aa: CASSLQVPYEQYF
CDR3nt: TGTGCCAGCAGCCTCCAGGTTCCCTACGAGCAGTACTTC

j_gene: TRBJ2-7
v_gene: TRBV5-1
d_gene: TRBD2
len: 15
abundance: few
CDR3aa: CASSWGLAGDYEQYF
CDR3nt: TGCGCCAGCAGCTGGGGACTAGCGGGAGACTACGAGCAGTACTTC

j_gene: TRBJ1-6
v_gene: TRBV5-4
d_gene: TRBD1
len: 16
abundance: few
CDR3aa: CASSTGGTGLNSPLHF
CDR3nt: TGTGCCAGCAGCACCGGGGGGACAGGGCTAAATTCACCCCTCCACTTT

j_gene: TRBJ2-3
v_gene: TRBV7-3
d_gene: .
len: 15
abundance: .
CDR3aa: CASSLTGRSTDTQYF
CDR3nt: TGTGCCAGCAGCTTGACAGGGAGGAGCACAGATACGCAGTATTTT

j_gene: TRBJ2-7
v_gene: TRBV7-9
d_gene: TRBD2
len: 16
abundance: .
CDR3aa: CASSLVGRSGRYEQYF
CDR3nt: TGTGCCAGCAGCTTAGTTGGCCGGAGCGGGAGATACGAGCAGTACTTC

j_gene: TRBJ2-1
v_gene: TRBV6-1
d_gene: TRBD2
len: 16
abundance: few
CDR3aa: CASSSPGLATYNEQFF
CDR3nt: TGTGCCAGCAGCTCACCGGGACTAGCGACCTACAATGAGCAGTTCTTC

j_gene: TRBJ2-4
v_gene: TRBV20-1
d_gene: TRBD2
len: 14
abundance: few
CDR3aa: CSARLAGGANIQYF
CDR3nt: TGCAGTGCCAGACTAGCGGGGGGGGCAAACATTCAGTACTTC

j_gene: TRBJ2-2
v_gene: TRBV7-8
d_gene: .
len: 16
abundance: few
CDR3aa: CASSPTIGRAPGELFF
CDR3nt: TGTGCCAGCAGCCCAACAATAGGTCGCGCTCCCGGGGAGCTGTTTTTT

j_gene: TRBJ1-2
v_gene: TRBV9
d_gene: .
len: 12
abundance: few
CDR3aa: CASNRGSDGYTF
CDR3nt: TGTGCCAGCAATCGGGGCTCCGATGGCTACACCTTC

j_gene: TRBJ2-7
v_gene: TRBV12-3/TRBV12-4
d_gene: .
len: 16
abundance: .
CDR3aa: CASTANRAVLSHEQYF
CDR3nt: TGTGCCAGCACCGCCAACCGGGCGGTTCTCTCCCACGAGCAGTACTTC

j_gene: TRBJ2-1
v_gene: TRBV7-7
d_gene: TRBD2
len: 16
abundance: few
CDR3aa: CASSPTSGVSYNEQFF
CDR3nt: TGTGCTAGCAGCCCAACTAGCGGGGTTTCCTACAATGAGCAGTTCTTC

j_gene: TRBJ2-2
v_gene: TRBV4-3
d_gene: .
len: 13
abundance: .
CDR3aa: CASSHMGPGELFF
CDR3nt: TGCGCCAGCAGCCATATGGGGCCCGGGGAGCTGTTTTTT

j_gene: TRBJ2-1
v_gene: TRBV29-1
d_gene: TRBD1
len: 14
abundance: .
CDR3aa: CSVRDRDSYNEQFF
CDR3nt: TGCAGCGTTCGGGACAGGGACTCCTACAATGAGCAGTTCTTC

j_gene: TRBJ2-7
v_gene: TRBV6-5
d_gene: .
len: 14
abundance: .
CDR3aa: CASSYRGRGYEQYF
CDR3nt: TGTGCCAGCAGTTACCGGGGCAGGGGCTACGAGCAGTACTTC

j_gene: TRBJ1-6
v_gene: TRBV20-1
d_gene: TRBD1
len: 14
abundance: many
CDR3aa: CSASAGQGASPLHF
CDR3nt: TGCAGTGCTAGTGCGGGACAGGGGGCGTCCCCCCTCCACTTT

j_gene: TRBJ2-4
v_gene: TRBV3-1
d_gene: .
len: 14
abundance: few
CDR3aa: CASSQGPAKNIQYF
CDR3nt: TGTGCCAGCAGCCAAGGTCCAGCCAAAAACATTCAGTACTTC

j_gene: TRBJ2-2
v_gene: TRBV7-9
d_gene: .
len: 16
abundance: few
CDR3aa: CASSSQRRVNTGELFF
CDR3nt: TGTGCCAGCAGCTCGCAAAGACGAGTGAACACCGGGGAGCTGTTTTTT

j_gene: TRBJ2-7
v_gene: TRBV29-1
d_gene: .
len: 12
abundance: many
CDR3aa: CSVGRGTYEQYF
CDR3nt: TGCAGCGTTGGCAGGGGAACCTACGAGCAGTACTTC

j_gene: TRBJ2-1
v_gene: TRBV20-1
d_gene: .
len: 13
abundance: few
CDR3aa: CSARSGKKDEQFF
CDR3nt: TGCAGTGCTAGATCCGGAAAGAAGGATGAGCAGTTCTTC

j_gene: TRBJ2-3
v_gene: TRBV18
d_gene: .
len: 15
abundance: few
CDR3aa: CASSPGRPGADTQYF
CDR3nt: TGTGCCAGCTCACCAGGAAGGCCGGGAGCTGATACGCAGTATTTT

j_gene: TRBJ2-3
v_gene: TRBV7-2
d_gene: TRBD2
len: 16
abundance: .
CDR3aa: CASSWVSSGGWDTQYF
CDR3nt: TGTGCCAGCAGCTGGGTGTCGTCGGGAGGGTGGGATACGCAGTATTTT

j_gene: TRBJ2-4
v_gene: TRBV7-9
d_gene: .
len: 14
abundance: few
CDR3aa: CASSLALAGNIQYF
CDR3nt: TGTGCCAGCAGCTTAGCGTTGGCAGGCAACATTCAGTACTTC

j_gene: TRBJ1-5
v_gene: TRBV10-3
d_gene: .
len: 11
abundance: .
CDR3aa: CAIRPDRPQHF
CDR3nt: TGTGCCATCCGTCCCGACCGGCCCCAGCATTTT

j_gene: TRBJ2-3
v_gene: TRBV19
d_gene: TRBD2
len: 14
abundance: .
CDR3aa: CASSLGLVADTQYF
CDR3nt: TGTGCCAGTAGTCTAGGACTAGTTGCAGATACGCAGTATTTT

j_gene: TRBJ2-1
v_gene: TRBV30
d_gene: TRBD2
len: 15
abundance: many
CDR3aa: CAWSWAGLRGNEQFF
CDR3nt: TGTGCCTGGAGCTGGGCGGGACTAAGGGGCAATGAGCAGTTCTTC